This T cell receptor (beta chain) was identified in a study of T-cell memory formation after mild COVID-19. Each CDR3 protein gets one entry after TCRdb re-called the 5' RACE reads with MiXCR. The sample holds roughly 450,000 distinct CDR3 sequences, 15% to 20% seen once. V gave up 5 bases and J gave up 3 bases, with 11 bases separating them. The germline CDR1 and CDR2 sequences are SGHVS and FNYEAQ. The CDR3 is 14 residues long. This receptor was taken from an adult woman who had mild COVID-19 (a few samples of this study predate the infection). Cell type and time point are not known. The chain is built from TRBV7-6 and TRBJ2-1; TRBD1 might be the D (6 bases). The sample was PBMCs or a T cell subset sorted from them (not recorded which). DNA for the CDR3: TGTGCCAGCAGCACGAGGACAGACTACAATGAGCAGTTCTTC. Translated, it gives CASSTRTDYNEQFF.